This TCR beta chain was found in a study of cytomegalovirus exposure and HLA in healthy donors. Study results and caveats: Productive status was seen about 90% or about 30% of the time for most TCR beta V segments in an earlier analysis.

This clone was seen only a few times. The target antigen is unknown. Primers for the PCR totalled 60 Vbeta and 13 Jbeta. Assay: immunoSEQ multiplex PCR; the TCRdb copy retains only in-frame clones and omits some. This table has 180,000 or so clones, 70% to 90% appearing once. Sequenced sample: PBMCs. This sequence originates from a young woman in good health and CMV-seronegative.

CDR3 loop: CASSFSTGGGRGYTF. Written as DNA, the CDR3 is TGTGCCAGCAGTTTTTCGACAGGGGGCGGGAGGGGCTACACCTTC. The chain joins TRBV28 to TRBJ1-2; 10 positions agree with TRBD1. Germline V lookup: CDR1 MDHEN, CDR2 SYDVKM. J gave up 8 bases and V 3 bases, and 9 bases lay outside the gene matches. This CDR3 comprises 15 residues.